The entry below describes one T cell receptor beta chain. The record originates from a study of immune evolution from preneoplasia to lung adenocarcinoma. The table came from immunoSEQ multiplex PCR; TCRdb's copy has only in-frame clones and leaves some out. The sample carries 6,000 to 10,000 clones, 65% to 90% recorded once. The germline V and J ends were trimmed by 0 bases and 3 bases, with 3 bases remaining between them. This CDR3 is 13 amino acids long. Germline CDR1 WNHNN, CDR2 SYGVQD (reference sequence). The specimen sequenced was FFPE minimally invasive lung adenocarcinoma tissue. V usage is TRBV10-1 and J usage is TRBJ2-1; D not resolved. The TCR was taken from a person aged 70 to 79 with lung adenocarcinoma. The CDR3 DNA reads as TGCGCCAGCAGTGAGTCCCGCTACAATGAGCAGTTCTTC. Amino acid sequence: CASSESRYNEQFF.